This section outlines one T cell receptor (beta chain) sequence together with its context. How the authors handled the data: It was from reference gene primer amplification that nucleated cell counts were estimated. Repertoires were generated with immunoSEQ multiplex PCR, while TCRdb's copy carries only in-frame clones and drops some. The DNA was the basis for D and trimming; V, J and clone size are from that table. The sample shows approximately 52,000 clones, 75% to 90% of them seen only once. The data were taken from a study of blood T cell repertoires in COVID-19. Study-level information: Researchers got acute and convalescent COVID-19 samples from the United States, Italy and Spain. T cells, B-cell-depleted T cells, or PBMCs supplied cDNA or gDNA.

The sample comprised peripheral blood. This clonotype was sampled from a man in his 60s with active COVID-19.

The CDR3 DNA reads TGCAGCGCCAACCAGGGGGTGGGTGAAAAACTGTTTTTT. This gives the protein CSANQGVGEKLFF. This rearrangement joins TRBV29-1 to TRBJ1-4; 7 bases line up with TRBD1. The germline V gene has CDR1 SQVTM and CDR2 ANQGSEA. Trimming cost V 7 bases and J 7 bases; bases outside gene matches: 9. This CDR3 spans 13 amino acids.